The entry that follows covers one T cell receptor beta chain sequence. This sample is drawn from a study of blood T cell repertoires in COVID-19. Germline V gives CDR1 MNHEY, CDR2 SVGAGI. V was trimmed by 7 bases and J by 2 bases, leaving 16 bases between them. CDR3 length equals 15 residues. Method: immunoSEQ multiplex PCR; TCRdb's copy keeps in-frame clones and lacks some. The table lists tens of thousands of clones, approximately 80% of them singletons. The chain recombines TRBV6-5 with TRBJ2-3; D is possibly TRBD1 (6 bases). Sequencing used peripheral blood. This TCR was recovered from an elderly woman with acute or convalescent COVID-19. The CDR3 spells CASNPTGGITDTQYF. As DNA, the CDR3 is TGTGCCAGCAATCCGACTGGGGGCATCACAGATACGCAGTATTTT.